What follows are 7 T cell receptor beta chains derived from one specimen sequenced in a study of cytomegalovirus exposure and HLA in healthy donors. PCR involved 60 Vbeta and 13 Jbeta primers. This table comes from immunoSEQ multiplex PCR, and its TCRdb copy is limited to in-frame clones, with some not included. The sample consists of fewer than 180,000 clones, less than 85% of them appearing once. Sample: PBMCs. Receptors originate from a man aged 50-59 years in good health and CMV-seropositive.

V usage is TRBV5-8 and J usage is TRBJ2-1; D is ambiguous. Trimming stripped 4 bases from V and 7 bases from J, with 9 bases between. The germline gives CDR1 SGHTS, CDR2 YDEGEE. The CDR3 contains 12 residues. CDR3 sequence (DNA): TGTGCCAGCAGCCTTGCTATAAATGAGCAGTTCTTC. Its protein is CASSLAINEQFF.

This chain connects TRBV7-8 to TRBJ2-2; 9 bases are a match to TRBD2. There are 16 residues in the CDR3. V lost 5 bases, J lost 4 bases, and 8 bases stayed unmatched. Germline V lookup: CDR1 SGHVS, CDR2 FQNEAQ. The CDR3 nucleotides read TGTGCCAGCAGCCCACGGAGCGGGGGGACCACCGGGGAGCTGTTTTTT. Translation: CASSPRSGGTTGELFF.

The V call is TRBV27, the J call TRBJ1-6; possibly TRBD1 for D (6 bases). The V end was cut by 6 bases, the J end by 9 bases, with 12 bases between. This CDR3 contains 13 residues. Germline V lookup: CDR1 MNHEY, CDR2 SMNVEV (reference sequence). DNA for the CDR3: TGTGCCAGCAGACAAAACAGGGTTTCACCCCTCCACTTT. Residues: CASRQNRVSPLHF.

This sequence joins TRBV28 and TRBJ2-7, with D possibly being TRBD1 (5 bases). V was cut by 4 bases and J by 5 bases, with 15 bases left in between. There are 14 residues in the CDR3. CDR1 and CDR2 (germline): MDHEN, SYDVKM. The CDR3 coding sequence is TGTGCCAGCAGTTCAAGCATGACAGAGGACGAGCAGTACTTC. Translation: CASSSSMTEDEQYF.

The genes are TRBV7-8 and TRBJ1-1; D perhaps matches TRBD1 (5 bases). There are 15 residues in the CDR3. V lost 5 bases and J lost 4, with 17 bases in between. Germline values: CDR1 SGHVS, CDR2 FQNEAQ. The CDR3 DNA reads TGTGCCAGCAGCCTAGGTGGGGGGGTCGGCACTGAAGCTTTCTTT. It translates to CASSLGGGVGTEAFF.

The chain combines TRBV5-1 with TRBJ1-1, with TRBD1 matching 8 bases. This CDR3 is built from 16 residues. CDR1 and CDR2 from the germline V gene are SGHRS and YFSETQ. J gave up 11 bases and V 4 bases, and 19 bases lay outside the gene matches. The DNA for the CDR3 is TGCGCCAGCAGCATACAAACGGGACAGGCCCCGGCTTGGGCTTTCTTT. Its protein is CASSIQTGQAPAWAFF.

V gene TRBV11-3 combines with J gene TRBJ2-2; 7 bases fit TRBD2. J was trimmed by 2 bases and V by 5 bases; bases with no gene match: 8. Germline V CDR1 and CDR2: SGHNT, YENEEA. The CDR3 loop spans 16 amino acids. CDR3 bases: TGTGCCAGCAGCCCAGTGGGCGGGAGTAACACCGGGGAGCTGTTTTTT. Protein product: CASSPVGGSNTGELFF.